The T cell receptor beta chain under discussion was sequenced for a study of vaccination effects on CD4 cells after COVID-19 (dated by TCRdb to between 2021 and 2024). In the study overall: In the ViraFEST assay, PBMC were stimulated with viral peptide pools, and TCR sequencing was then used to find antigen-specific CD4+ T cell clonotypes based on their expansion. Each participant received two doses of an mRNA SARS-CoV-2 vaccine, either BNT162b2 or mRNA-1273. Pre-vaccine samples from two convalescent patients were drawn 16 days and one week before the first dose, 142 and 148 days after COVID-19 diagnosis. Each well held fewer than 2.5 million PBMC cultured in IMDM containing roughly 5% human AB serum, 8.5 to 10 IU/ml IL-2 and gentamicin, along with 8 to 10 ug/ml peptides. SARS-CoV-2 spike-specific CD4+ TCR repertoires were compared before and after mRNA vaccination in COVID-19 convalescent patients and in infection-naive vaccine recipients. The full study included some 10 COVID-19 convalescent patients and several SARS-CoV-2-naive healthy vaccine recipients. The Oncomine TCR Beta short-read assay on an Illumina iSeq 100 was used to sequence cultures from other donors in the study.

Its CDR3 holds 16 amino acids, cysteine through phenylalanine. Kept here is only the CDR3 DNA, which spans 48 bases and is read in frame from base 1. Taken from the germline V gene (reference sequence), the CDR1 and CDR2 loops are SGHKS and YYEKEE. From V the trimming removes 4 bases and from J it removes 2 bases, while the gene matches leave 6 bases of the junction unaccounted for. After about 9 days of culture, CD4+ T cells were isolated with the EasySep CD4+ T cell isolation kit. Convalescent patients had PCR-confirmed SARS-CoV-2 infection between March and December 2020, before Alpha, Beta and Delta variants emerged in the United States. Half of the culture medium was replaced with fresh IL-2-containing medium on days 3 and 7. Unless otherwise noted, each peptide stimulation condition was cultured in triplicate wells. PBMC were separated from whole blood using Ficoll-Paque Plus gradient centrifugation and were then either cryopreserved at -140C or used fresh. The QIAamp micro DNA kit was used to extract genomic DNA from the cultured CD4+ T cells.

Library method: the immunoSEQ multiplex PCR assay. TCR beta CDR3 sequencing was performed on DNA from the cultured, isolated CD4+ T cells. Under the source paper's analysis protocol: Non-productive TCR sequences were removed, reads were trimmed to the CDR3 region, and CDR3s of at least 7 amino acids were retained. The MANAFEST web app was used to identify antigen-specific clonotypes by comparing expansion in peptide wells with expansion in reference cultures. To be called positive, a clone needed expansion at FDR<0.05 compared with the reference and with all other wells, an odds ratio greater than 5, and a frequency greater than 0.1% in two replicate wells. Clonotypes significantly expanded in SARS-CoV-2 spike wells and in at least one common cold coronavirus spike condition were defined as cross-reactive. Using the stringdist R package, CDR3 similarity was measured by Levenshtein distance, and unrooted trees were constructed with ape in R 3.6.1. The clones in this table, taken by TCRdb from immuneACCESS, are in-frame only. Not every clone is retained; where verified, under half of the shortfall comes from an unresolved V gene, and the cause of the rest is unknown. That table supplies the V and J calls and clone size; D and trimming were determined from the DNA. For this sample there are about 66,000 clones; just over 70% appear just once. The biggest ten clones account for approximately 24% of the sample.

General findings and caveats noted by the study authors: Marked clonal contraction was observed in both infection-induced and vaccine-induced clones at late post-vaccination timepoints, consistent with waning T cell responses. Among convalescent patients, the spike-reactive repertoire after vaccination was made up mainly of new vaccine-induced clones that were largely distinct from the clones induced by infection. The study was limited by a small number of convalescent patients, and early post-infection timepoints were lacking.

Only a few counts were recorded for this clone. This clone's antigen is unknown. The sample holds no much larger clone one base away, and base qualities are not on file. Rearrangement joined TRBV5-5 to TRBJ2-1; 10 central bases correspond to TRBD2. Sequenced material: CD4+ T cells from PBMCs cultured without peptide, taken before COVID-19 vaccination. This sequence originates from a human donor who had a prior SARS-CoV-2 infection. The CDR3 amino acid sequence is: CASSETSGRTYNEQFF. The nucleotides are TGTGCCAGCAGCGAGACTAGCGGGCGGACCTACAATGAGCAGTTCTTC.